This TCR beta chain was sequenced for a study of control samples from healthy donors and cancer patients (dated by TCRdb to 2020 to 2021). Library preparation used the immunoSEQ multiplex PCR assay. The immuneACCESS repertoire file appears here via TCRdb, limited to in-frame rearrangements. These files lack a portion of the clones; in checked studies, under half of the deficit traces to unresolved V genes, and the cause of the others is not known. The sample includes approximately 49,000 clones, with around 86% observed a single time. About 2.7% of the sample is taken by the ten largest. In the germline V gene, CDR1 corresponds to SGHTA and CDR2 to FQGNSA. Between the V and J ends, shortened by 5 bases and 0 bases respectively, the junction contains 7 bases. The cysteine opens and the phenylalanine closes a CDR3 of 13 amino acids. The kept DNA is CDR3 alone, 39 bases in frame from the first base.

This clone was recorded only once. Its antigen target is currently unknown. Base quality data are lacking; no much larger clone is found one base away. Other DNA sequences in the sample encode the same CDR3. The receptor's source is a woman in her forties or fifties with lung cancer. The rearrangement joined TRBV7-2 to TRBJ1-1, with the D gene uncertain. Sequencing was done on a sample of PBMCs. DNA sequence: TGTGCCAGCAGCGTACACATGAACACTGAAGCTTTCTTT. Its protein product is CASSVHMNTEAFF. This CDR3, with the reference TRBV7-2 and TRBJ1-1 proteins standing in past its ends, gives the full variable domain GAGVSQSPSNKVTEKGKDVELRCDPISGHTALYWYRQSLGQGLEFLIYFQGNSAPDKSGLPSDRFSAERTGGSVSTLTIQRTQQEDSAVYLCASSVHMNTEAFFGQGTRLTVV.